A single T cell receptor (beta chain) is shown here with its context. Germline values: CDR1 MDHEN, CDR2 SYDVKM. CDR3 size: 13 residues. V was pared by 1 base and J by 1 base, with 4 bases between. The data are from a study of sequential checkpoint blockade in melanoma. Whole-study context: First-line arms were nivolumab then ipilimumab, or the reverse, randomized 1:1. Maintenance nivolumab came after either treatment sequence.

The treatment denotes: randomized to nivolumab then ipilimumab (arm A) or the reverse (arm B). None of the patients previously received DNA-damaging chemotherapy. Sorted cells were live CD3+CD8+, lacking CD19 and CD56, from PBMCs. TCRdb's table, derived via immunoSEQ multiplex PCR, lists solely in-frame clones and lacks some. The sample yields about 17,000 clones, around 70% seen once. The clonotype comes from a human donor with melanoma. V is TRBV28 and J is TRBJ1-1; D gene uncertain. The source was CD8+ T cells sorted from blood (inferred from file names), collected from a patient given nivolumab and ipilimumab in sequence. The CDR3: CASSLFRNTEAFF. In DNA, the CDR3 is TGTGCCAGCAGTTTATTCAGGAACACTGAAGCTTTCTTT.